A single sample gave rise to the 21 T cell receptor beta chains below, sequenced in a study of cytomegalovirus exposure and HLA in healthy donors. The repertoire was sequenced with immunoSEQ multiplex PCR; TCRdb's copy has only in-frame clones and lacks some. The repertoire has some 200,000 clones, around nine tenths of them found once; the top ten carry approximately 1.1%. The sequenced material came from PBMCs. Receptors were obtained from a woman younger than 35 in good health and CMV-seronegative.

This CDR3 reads CASSEYRDGNTIYF. CDR3 in DNA: TGTGCCAGCAGTGAATACAGGGATGGAAACACCATATATTTT. J is TRBJ1-3 and V is TRBV25-1, with D perhaps TRBD1 (5 bases). The CDR3 extends over 14 amino acids. Germline V gene data show CDR1 as MGHDK and CDR2 as SYGVNS. V was pared by 0 bases and J by 3 bases, with 6 bases between.

This sequence joins TRBV2 and TRBJ2-5; TRBD2 matches 9 bases. Trimming cost V 7 bases and J 4 bases; bases outside gene matches: 10. Germline V gene lookup returns CDR1 SNHLY and CDR2 FYNNEI. This CDR3 comprises 15 residues. In DNA form, the CDR3 reads TGTGCCAGCAACCCTAATAGCGGGAGACCAGAGACCCAGTACTTC. It is translated as CASNPNSGRPETQYF.

The chain carries TRBV2 and TRBJ2-5; weak D call: TRBD2 (5 bases). Trimming removed 6 bases from V and 4 bases from J, with 15 bases in between. Germline lookup yields CDR1 SNHLY and CDR2 FYNNEI. The CDR3 is 14 amino acids. Here the CDR3 DNA reads TGTGCCAGCAGGAAATTGGTGGGAGTAGAGACCCAGTACTTC. It encodes CASRKLVGVETQYF.

The chain has TRBV19 and TRBJ2-3; weak D call: TRBD1 (5 bases). Germline loops: CDR1 LNHDA, CDR2 SQIVND (reference sequence). The CDR3 runs 14 residues. Trimming pared 3 bases from V and 5 bases from J, leaving 12 bases between. The CDR3 region is CASSIGHLLDTQYF. The CDR3, as DNA: TGTGCCAGTAGTATTGGACATTTGCTAGATACGCAGTATTTT.

V gene TRBV27 combines with J gene TRBJ2-2, with 7 bases matching TRBD1. CDR3 length: 14 residues. In germline, CDR1 is MNHEY, CDR2 SMNVEV (reference sequence). V was pared by 6 bases and J by 8 bases, with 9 bases of the junction left unmatched. CDR3 DNA sequence: TGTGCCAGCAGGTTGCGACAGGGTGGAGGGGAGCTGTTTTTT. Amino acid sequence: CASRLRQGGGELFF.

The genes are TRBV5-5 and TRBJ1-2; D may be TRBD1 (6 bases). Germline V gene data show CDR1 as SGHKS and CDR2 as YYEKEE (reference sequence). The CDR3 loop spans 15 amino acids. Deletions cut 0 bases from V and 4 bases from J, with 13 bases between. The CDR3 region has the DNA TGTGCCAGCAGCTTGGGTAGCGGGGGCGTCTATGGCTACACCTTC. This encodes CASSLGSGGVYGYTF.

The chain employs TRBV27 and TRBJ2-7, with 8 bases identical to TRBD1. After removal of 6 bases from V and 3 bases from J, the junction contained 10 bases not matched to a gene. This CDR3 contains 15 residues. Per the germline V gene, CDR1 is MNHEY and CDR2 is SMNVEV (reference sequence). CDR3 protein: CASSPGGQAYYEQYF. As DNA, the CDR3 is TGTGCCAGCAGCCCAGGGGGACAGGCATACTACGAGCAGTACTTC.

This CDR3 is CASSLVRGPTDTQYF. The DNA of the CDR3 is TGTGCCAGCAGCTTGGTCCGAGGGCCGACAGATACGCAGTATTTT. The chain joins TRBV5-4 to TRBJ2-3; D possibly corresponds to TRBD2 (5 bases). The CDR3 extends over 15 amino acids. CDR1 and CDR2 from the germline V gene are SGHNT and YYREEE (reference sequence). Trimming pared 0 bases from V and 3 bases from J, leaving 11 bases between.

The V gene is TRBV5-8, the J gene TRBJ1-1, with 8 bases lining up with TRBD1. This CDR3 is built from 15 residues. Germline V lookup: CDR1 SGHTS, CDR2 YDEGEE. V shed 2 bases, J shed 3 bases, and the junction held 6 bases outside the gene matches. CDR3 amino acids: CASSFRGLGDTEAFF. The CDR3 coding sequence is TGTGCCAGCAGCTTCAGGGGGCTGGGGGACACTGAAGCTTTCTTT.

The rearrangement links TRBV6-5 to TRBJ2-7; tentative D call: TRBD2 (6 bases). Trimming removed 11 bases from V and 2 bases from J, with 16 bases in between. CDR1 MNHEY and CDR2 SVGAGI come from the germline V gene. CDR3 length equals 13 residues. The CDR3 DNA sequence: TGTGCCGCCTCGGCGGGGACCCCCTACGAGCAGTACTTC. It yields the protein CAASAGTPYEQYF.

This clone occurred a few times. The V call is TRBV28, the J call TRBJ2-4, with 7 positions matching TRBD1. The J segment lost 0 bases and the V segment lost 3 bases, leaving 5 bases of the junction unmatched. The CDR3 is made up of 16 amino acids. Germline CDR1 is MDHEN and CDR2 is SYDVKM. CDR3 protein: CASSLYQGVAKNIQYF. DNA of the CDR3: TGTGCCAGCAGTTTGTACCAGGGGGTAGCCAAAAACATTCAGTACTTC.

The V and J genes are TRBV18 and TRBJ2-3; D is unclear. This CDR3 comprises 13 residues. V gave up 3 bases and J gave up 5 bases, with 9 bases separating them. Germline CDR1 is KGHSH and CDR2 is LQKENI. CDR3: CASSPGFVDTQYF. The DNA for the CDR3 is TGTGCCAGCTCACCCGGGTTCGTAGATACGCAGTATTTT.

V is TRBV28 and J is TRBJ1-2; a possible D gene is TRBD1 (5 bases). The CDR3 sequence is 14 residues long. V lost 4 bases and J 5 bases, leaving 14 bases between the germline ends. Germline V gene data show CDR1 as MDHEN and CDR2 as SYDVKM. CDR3 loop: CASSSIQENYGYTF. The CDR3 coding sequence is TGTGCCAGCAGTTCAATACAGGAGAATTATGGCTACACCTTC.

The chain uses TRBV9 and TRBJ2-5; a possible D gene is TRBD2 (5 bases). Germline values: CDR1 SGDLS, CDR2 YYNGEE. The V end lost 2 bases, the J end lost 5 bases, and 16 bases lay between the germline ends. This CDR3 has 15 residues. The CDR3 nucleotides are TGTGCCAGCAGCGTTGACCCCGTAGGCGGGGAGACCCAGTACTTC. This gives the protein CASSVDPVGGETQYF.

This chain joins TRBV9 and TRBJ2-1; D ambiguous. V was shortened by 6 bases and J by 4 bases, with 14 bases between the two germline ends. CDR1 and CDR2 (germline): SGDLS, YYNGEE. This CDR3 spans 14 amino acids. CDR3 protein: CASMRSTNYNEQFF. DNA of the CDR3: TGTGCCAGCATGCGTAGTACCAATTACAATGAGCAGTTCTTC.

The CDR3 region has the DNA TGTGCCAGCAGCTTATATTTGCGTGAGACCCAGTACTTC. Translation: CASSLYLRETQYF. The rearrangement joins TRBV7-7 to TRBJ2-5; D gene ambiguous. Trimming cost V 2 bases and J 5 bases, with 9 bases left between them. This CDR3 comprises 13 residues. In germline, CDR1 is SSHAT, CDR2 FNYEAQ (reference sequence).

V and J are TRBV6-1 and TRBJ2-7; 8 bases fit TRBD2. Per the germline V gene, CDR1 is MNHNS and CDR2 is SASEGT. This CDR3 region has 15 residues. Losses at the gene ends were 6 bases for V and 3 bases for J; bases not matched to a gene: 10. The CDR3 DNA sequence: TGTGCCAGCAGCTCGCAGCGGGAGTGCCACTACGAGCAGTACTTC. This codes for CASSSQRECHYEQYF.

The chain has TRBV5-3 and TRBJ1-2; D might be TRBD1 (6 bases). TRBV5-3 carries the ORF label, with uncertain function. Between the trimmed V and J ends, which lost 3 bases and 5 bases, there was a span of 17 bases. This CDR3 is built from 15 residues. CDR3 protein: CARSSVRGLLYGYTF. Written as DNA, the CDR3 is TGTGCCAGAAGCTCGGTCAGGGGATTATTATATGGCTACACCTTC.

The rearrangement joins TRBV27 to TRBJ2-2, with 9 bases aligning to TRBD1. CDR3 length equals 15 residues. CDR1 is MNHEY, CDR2 SMNVEV, per germline (reference sequence). The trim removed 7 bases at V and 3 bases at J, leaving 6 bases unmatched. As DNA, the CDR3 is TGTGCCAGCATGCCGGGACAGGGATACACCGGGGAGCTGTTTTTT. It is translated as CASMPGQGYTGELFF.

The gene calls are TRBV5-1 and TRBJ2-1; the match to TRBD1 covers 12 bases. The V gene end was trimmed by 4 bases and the J gene end by 8 bases; junction bases not matched to a gene: 4. The CDR3 length is 14 residues. The germline CDR1 and CDR2 sequences are SGHRS and YFSETQ. The DNA for the CDR3 is TGCGCCAGCAGCGCAGGGACAGGGGGCGATGAGCAGTTCTTC. Translated: CASSAGTGGDEQFF.

V gene TRBV1 combines with J gene TRBJ2-3; the table gives TRBD2 as D, unverified against the DNA. TRBV1 is termed a pseudogene. The CDR3 has 17 amino acids. CDR3 sequence reads: CTSSQVFGRGPTDTQYF. The CDR3 DNA sequence: TGCACCAGCAGCCAGGTATTTGGACGGGGTCCCACAGATACGCAGTATTTT.